This T cell receptor (beta chain) stems from a study of blood T cell repertoires in COVID-19. At the level of the study: T cells, B-cell-depleted T cells, or PBMCs provided the cDNA or gDNA that served as material.

CDR1 is LGHNA, CDR2 YSLEER, per germline. J gave up 7 bases and V 0 bases, and 11 bases lay outside the gene matches. There are 16 residues in the CDR3. The data were produced by immunoSEQ multiplex PCR, yet TCRdb's version contains in-frame clones alone and is incomplete. Here the sample spans roughly 200,000 clones, approximately 83% being singletons. The specimen sequenced was peripheral blood. The source of this sequence is a human donor with active or convalescent COVID-19. The donor label of this sample is uncertain. V gene TRBV4-3 combines with J gene TRBJ2-7; 8 bases agree with TRBD1. The CDR3 loop is CASSQDRGRQRLEQYF. DNA for the CDR3: TGCGCCAGCAGCCAAGACAGGGGGCGACAACGACTTGAGCAGTACTTC.